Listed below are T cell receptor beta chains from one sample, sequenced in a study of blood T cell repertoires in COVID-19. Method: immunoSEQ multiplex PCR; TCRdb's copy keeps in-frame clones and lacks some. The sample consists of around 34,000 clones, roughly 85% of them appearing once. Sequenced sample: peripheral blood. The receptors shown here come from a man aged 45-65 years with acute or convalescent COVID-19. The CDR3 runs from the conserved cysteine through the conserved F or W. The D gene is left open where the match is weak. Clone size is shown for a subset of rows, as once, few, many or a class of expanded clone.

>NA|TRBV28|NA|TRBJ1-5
CASRPKGNQPQHF
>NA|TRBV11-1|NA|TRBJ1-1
CASSLDRAEAFF
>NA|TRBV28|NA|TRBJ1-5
CASRATGNQPQHF
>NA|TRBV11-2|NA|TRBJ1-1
CASSSPSGQQNTEAFF
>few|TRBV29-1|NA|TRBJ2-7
CSVEAPRSYEQYF
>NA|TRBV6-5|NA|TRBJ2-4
CASSYLAGQDKNIQYF
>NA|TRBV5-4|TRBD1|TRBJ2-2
CASSKPGTVNTGELFF
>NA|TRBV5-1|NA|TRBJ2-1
CASSLAVASYNEQFF
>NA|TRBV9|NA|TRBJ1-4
CASSERGEKLFF
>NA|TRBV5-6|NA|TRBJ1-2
CASSLTGYGYTF
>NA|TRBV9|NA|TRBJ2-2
CASSVGAGYTGELFF
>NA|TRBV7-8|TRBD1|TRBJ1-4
CASSKDRAGEKLFF
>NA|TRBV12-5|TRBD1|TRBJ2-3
CASGTGQDVSDTQYF
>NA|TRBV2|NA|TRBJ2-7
CASSDYRIYEQYF
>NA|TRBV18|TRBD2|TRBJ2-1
CASSPRTSGSNEQFF
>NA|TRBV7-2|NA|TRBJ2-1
CASSLGQGSYNEQFF
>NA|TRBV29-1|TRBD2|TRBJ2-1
CCVELAGSYNEQFF
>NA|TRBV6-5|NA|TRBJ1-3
CASSYPGADTIYF
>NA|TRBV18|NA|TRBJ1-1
CASSQGKDTEAFF
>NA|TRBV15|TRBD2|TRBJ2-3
CATSRPGLAGGADTQYF
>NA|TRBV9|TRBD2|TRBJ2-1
CASSLSSGGYNEQFF
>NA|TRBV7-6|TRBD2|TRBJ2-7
CASSPRDSGGWEQYF
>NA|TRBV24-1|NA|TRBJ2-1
CATSDLVGGDEQFF
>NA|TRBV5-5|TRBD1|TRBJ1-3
CASSFGTVSGNTIYF